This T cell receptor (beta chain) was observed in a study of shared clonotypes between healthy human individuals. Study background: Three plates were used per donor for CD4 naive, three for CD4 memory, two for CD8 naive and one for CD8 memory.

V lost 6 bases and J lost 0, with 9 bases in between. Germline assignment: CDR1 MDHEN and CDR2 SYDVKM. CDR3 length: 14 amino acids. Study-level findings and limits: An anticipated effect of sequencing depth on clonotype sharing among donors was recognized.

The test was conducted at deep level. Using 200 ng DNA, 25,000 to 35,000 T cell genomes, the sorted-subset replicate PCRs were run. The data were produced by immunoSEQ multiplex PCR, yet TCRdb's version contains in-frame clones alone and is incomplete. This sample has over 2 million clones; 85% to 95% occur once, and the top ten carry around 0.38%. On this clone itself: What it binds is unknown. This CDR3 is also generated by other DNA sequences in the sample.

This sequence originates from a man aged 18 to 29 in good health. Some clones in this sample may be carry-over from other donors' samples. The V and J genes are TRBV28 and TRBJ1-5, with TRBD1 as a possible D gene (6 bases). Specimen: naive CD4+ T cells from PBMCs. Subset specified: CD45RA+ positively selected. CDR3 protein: CASRQGNSNQPQHF. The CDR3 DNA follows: TGTGCCAGCAGACAGGGTAATAGCAATCAGCCCCAGCATTTT.